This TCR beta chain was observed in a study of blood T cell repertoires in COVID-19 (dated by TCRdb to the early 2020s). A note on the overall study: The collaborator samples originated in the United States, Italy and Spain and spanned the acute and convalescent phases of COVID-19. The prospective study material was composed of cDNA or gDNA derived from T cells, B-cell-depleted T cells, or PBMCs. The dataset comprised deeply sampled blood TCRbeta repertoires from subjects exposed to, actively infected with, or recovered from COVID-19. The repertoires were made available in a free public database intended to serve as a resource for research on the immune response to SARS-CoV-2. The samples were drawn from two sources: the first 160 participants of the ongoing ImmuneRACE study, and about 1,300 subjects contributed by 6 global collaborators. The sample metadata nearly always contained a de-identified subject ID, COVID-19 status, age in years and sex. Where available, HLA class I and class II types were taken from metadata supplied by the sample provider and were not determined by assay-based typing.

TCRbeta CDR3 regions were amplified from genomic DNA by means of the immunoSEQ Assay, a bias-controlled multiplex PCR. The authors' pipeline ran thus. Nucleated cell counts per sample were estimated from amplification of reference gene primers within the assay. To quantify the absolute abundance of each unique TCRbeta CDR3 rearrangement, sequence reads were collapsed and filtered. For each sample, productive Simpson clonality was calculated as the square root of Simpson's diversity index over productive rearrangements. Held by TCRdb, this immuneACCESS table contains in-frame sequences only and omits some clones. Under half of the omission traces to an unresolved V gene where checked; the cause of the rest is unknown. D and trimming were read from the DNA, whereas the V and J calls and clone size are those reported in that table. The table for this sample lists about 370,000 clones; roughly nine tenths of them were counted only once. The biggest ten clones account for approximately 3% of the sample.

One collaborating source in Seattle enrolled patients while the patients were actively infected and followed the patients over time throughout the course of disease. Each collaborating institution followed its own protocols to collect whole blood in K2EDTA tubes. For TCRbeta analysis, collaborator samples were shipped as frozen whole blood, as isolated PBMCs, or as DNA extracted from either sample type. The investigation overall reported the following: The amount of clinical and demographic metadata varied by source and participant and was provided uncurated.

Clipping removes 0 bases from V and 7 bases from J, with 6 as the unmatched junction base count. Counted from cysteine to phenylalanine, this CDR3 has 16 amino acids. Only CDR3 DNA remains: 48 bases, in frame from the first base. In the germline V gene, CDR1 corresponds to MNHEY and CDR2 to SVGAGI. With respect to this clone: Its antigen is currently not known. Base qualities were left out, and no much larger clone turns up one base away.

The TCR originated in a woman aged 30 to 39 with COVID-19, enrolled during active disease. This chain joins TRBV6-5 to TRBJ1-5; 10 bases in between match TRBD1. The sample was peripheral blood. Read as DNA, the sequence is TGTGCCAGCAGTTACTCGGCGACAGGGGGCCGCCAGCCCCAGCATTTT. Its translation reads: CASSYSATGGRQPQHF.